This record covers a single T cell receptor (beta chain). The data belong to a study of blood T cell repertoires in COVID-19. The overall study: Material from acute and convalescent COVID-19 was sourced from the United States, Italy and Spain. In each case, the material was cDNA or gDNA derived from T cells, B-cell-depleted T cells, or PBMCs.

As handled by the study authors: Amplified reference gene primers provided the basis for estimating nucleated cell counts. Data came from immunoSEQ multiplex PCR; TCRdb stores just in-frame clones and leaves some out. V and J calls and clone size are given by that table; D and trimming were obtained from the DNA. This sample carries around 58,000 clones, about 82% of them seen once, and the ten largest clones take about 17%. From germline, CDR1 is SEHNR and CDR2 FQNEAQ (reference sequence). Trimming cost V 1 base and J 0 bases, with 7 bases left between them. The CDR3 consists of 16 residues. The chain is built from TRBV7-9 and TRBJ2-6; D is ambiguous. This clonotype was sampled from a human donor in a cohort sampled during active COVID-19. Sequencing used peripheral blood. The CDR3: CASSLDPSSGANVLTF. CDR3 in DNA: TGTGCCAGCAGCTTAGATCCGAGCTCTGGGGCCAACGTCCTGACTTTC.